This TCR beta chain was sequenced during a study of cytotoxic CD8 clonotypes in ibrutinib-treated CLL. Deletions cut 3 bases from V and 0 bases from J, with 14 bases between. The germline CDR1 and CDR2 sequences are KGHSH and LQKENI. This CDR3 has 16 residues. Generated by immunoSEQ multiplex PCR, the TCRdb table keeps only in-frame clones and is missing some. The table lists approximately 130,000 clones, 80% to 85% of them singletons, with about 3.3% in the top ten. The rearrangement joins TRBV18 to TRBJ1-1, with D possibly TRBD1 on 5 matching bases. The sequences come from PBMCs, collected after 24 months of ibrutinib treatment. The clonotype comes from a human donor with chronic lymphocytic leukemia. The CDR3, as DNA: TGTGCCAGCTCACCCGGGGGACTTCCCCTGAACACTGAAGCTTTCTTT. This sequence encodes CASSPGGLPLNTEAFF.